Included here is one TCR beta chain sequence, with context. The sample originates from a study of shared T cell receptors in the human thymus. Trimming removed 5 bases at V and 1 base at J, with 12 bases between. The V gene's germline CDR1 is SGHVS and CDR2 FQNEAQ. The CDR3 contains 15 residues. Sequencing used immunoSEQ multiplex PCR; TCRdb keeps in-frame clones, though not all of them. This table holds under 700,000 clones, approximately 80% found once. The sample also formed part of further work on human thymus T cells. That work contributes: Corrective surgery for congenital heart defects was being performed on the healthy Finnish infants who served as donors. Thymic tissue was derived from resections collected during corrective heart surgery. Overlap was high between thymic repertoires from unrelated individuals, as reported in related research.

The genes are TRBV7-8 and TRBJ2-1; D possibly corresponds to TRBD2 (6 bases). This clonotype was obtained from a boy under three years old with a congenital heart defect. Sequencing was performed on thymocytes. CDR3 coding DNA: TGTGCCAGCAGCGCTACGGCGGGATCCTACAATGAGCAGTTCTTC. Amino acid sequence: CASSATAGSYNEQFF.